This TCR beta chain was found in a study of blood T cell repertoires in COVID-19. Study overall: The origin of the acute and convalescent COVID-19 samples was the United States, Italy and Spain.

V lost 1 base and J lost 0, with 6 bases in between. The CDR3 covers 14 residues. CDR1 is LNHDA, CDR2 SQIVND, per germline (reference sequence). Sequencing used immunoSEQ multiplex PCR; TCRdb keeps in-frame clones, though not all of them. The table lists over 250,000 clones, less than 90% of them singletons. The origin of this receptor is a man aged 60-69 years who had recovered from COVID-19. Sequenced input: peripheral blood. The chain employs TRBV19 and TRBJ1-1, with a possible D match to TRBD1 (5 bases). The CDR3: CASSIAGMNTEAFF. The CDR3 DNA reads TGTGCCAGTAGTATAGCAGGGATGAACACTGAAGCTTTCTTT.